This entry features one TCR beta chain sequence. This entry belongs to a study of blood T cell repertoires in COVID-19. Across the whole study: Both acute and convalescent COVID-19 samples were obtained from the United States, Italy and Spain. From T cells, B-cell-depleted T cells, or PBMCs came the material, which was cDNA or gDNA.

The trim removed 4 bases at V and 2 bases at J, leaving 5 bases unmatched. Per the germline V gene, CDR1 is SGDLS and CDR2 is YYNGEE. The CDR3 totals 14 residues. Authors' methods: Researchers report that nucleated cell counts were estimated from reference gene primer amplification. Sequenced by immunoSEQ multiplex PCR; TCRdb stores in-frame clones only, minus some. The V and J calls and clone size are taken from that table; D and trimming were inferred from the DNA. The table includes some 240,000 clones, 84% detected once. This clonotype was obtained from a woman between 40 and 50 years old who had recovered from COVID-19. The chain links TRBV9 to TRBJ2-7, with 8 bases identical to TRBD2. The sample consisted of peripheral blood. CDR3 nucleotide sequence: TGTGCCAGCAGCCCCGGGACTAGTCCCTACGAGCAGTACTTC. Its translation: CASSPGTSPYEQYF.